This T cell receptor (beta chain) was observed in a study of response to subunit inactivated influenza vaccine. Each CDR3 protein is one row after TCRdb ran MiXCR on the RT-PCR reads. This sample has approximately 500,000 distinct CDR3 sequences, with about an eighth found just once. In regard to this clonotype: Its target is not known.

J lost 3 bases, V lost 8 bases, and 15 bases had no gene match. This CDR3 contains 15 residues. Germline V lookup: CDR1 DFQATT, CDR2 SNEGSKA (reference sequence). General study points: The study's authors posited that every seasonal influenza vaccination enlists few new T cells.

The material was PBMCs from blood, obtained roughly 45 days after vaccination. This chain uses TRBV20-1 with TRBJ2-7; 8 bases are shared with TRBD2. This clonotype was obtained from a man between 45 and 60 years old who received an inactivated influenza vaccine. The CDR3 DNA sequence: TGCAGTCCGAGGGGTGGTAGCGGGGTCCGCTACGAGCAGTACTTC. Protein sequence: CSPRGGSGVRYEQYF.